This note documents a single T cell receptor beta chain sequence. The antigen is not known. The source of the sample is a study of post-analysis software for immune sequencing data. Overall study context: Relapsing-remitting, secondary progressive and progressive-relapsing forms of multiple sclerosis all featured among disease courses. Study-level findings and limits: Normalized Chao1 diversity was significantly reduced in patients versus controls. Batch-matched samples strongly co-clustered by F measure.

Prepared TCR beta cDNA libraries contained unique molecular identifiers. TCRdb reprocessed the PCR reads with MiXCR, giving one entry per CDR3 protein. The sample includes some 800,000 distinct CDR3 sequences, roughly 50% of them seen just once. Material for sequencing was blood. The receptor was derived from a girl between 10 and 17 years old with multiple sclerosis.

CDR3 bases: TGTGCCATCAGTGAGCCAGCGGGAGAGTCGGGGGAGCAGTACTTC. It yields the protein CAISEPAGESGEQYF. The rearrangement uses TRBV10-3 and TRBJ2-4; TRBD2 matches 8 bases. This CDR3 is 15 amino acids long. The germline gives CDR1 ENHRY, CDR2 SYGVKD. V shed 2 bases, J shed 13 bases, and the junction held 13 bases outside the gene matches.